A selection of T cell receptor beta chains follows, all from one sample in a study of shared clonotypes between healthy human individuals. Assay used: immunoSEQ multiplex PCR; TCRdb lists only in-frame clones, some missing. The sample has about 2.4 million clones, 80% to 95% seen once. Sequencing was done on a sample of naive CD4+ T cells from PBMCs. Every receptor here comes from a man in his late teens or twenties in good health. Some clones in this sample may be carry-over from other donors' samples. Both conserved end residues are part of each CDR3. Each record gives: D gene, V gene, clone size, J gene, CDR3 protein, CDR3 DNA. The D gene is left open where the match is weak. Where a row states a size, it is once, few, many or the class of an expanded clone; other rows omit it.

>TRBD1|TRBV6-1|-|TRBJ2-6
CAGQGVAGANVLTF
TGTGCTGGGCAGGGGGTGGCTGGGGCCAACGTCCTGACTTTC
>-|TRBV5-1|-|TRBJ2-1
CASSRGGRGYNEQFF
TGCGCCAGCAGTCGTGGTGGGCGGGGATACAATGAGCAGTTCTTC
>-|TRBV18|-|TRBJ1-5
CASSPPGQGGQPQHF
TGTGCCAGCTCACCACCTGGGCAGGGCGGTCAGCCCCAGCATTTT
>-|TRBV2|-|TRBJ1-2
CASILEGGSYGYTF
TGTGCCAGCATCCTAGAAGGAGGGAGCTATGGCTACACCTTC
>-|TRBV7-9|once|TRBJ1-5
CASSLSARDGNQPQHF
TGTGCCAGCAGCTTATCGGCCCGGGACGGCAATCAGCCCCAGCATTTT
>-|TRBV27|-|TRBJ1-1
CASSLRASTEAFF
TGTGCCAGCAGTTTGCGGGCGAGCACTGAAGCTTTCTTT
>-|TRBV27|-|TRBJ2-5
CASSMGLPRQGLETQYF
TGTGCCAGCAGTATGGGACTCCCAAGACAGGGTTTGGAGACCCAGTACTTC
>-|TRBV7-9|-|TRBJ2-7
CASSFSQGTSAYEQYF
TGTGCCAGCAGCTTTTCCCAGGGGACTTCCGCCTACGAGCAGTACTTC
>-|TRBV29-1|-|TRBJ2-7
CSVGSREQYF
TGCAGCGTTGGTTCTCGGGAGCAGTACTTC
>-|TRBV7-9|once|TRBJ2-2
CASSVFPGWAGELFF
TGTGCCAGCAGCGTCTTTCCAGGGTGGGCCGGGGAGCTGTTTTTT
>-|TRBV11-1|-|TRBJ2-7
CASSLRDTSYEQYF
TGTGCCAGCAGCTTACGGGACACTTCCTACGAGCAGTACTTC
>TRBD1|TRBV7-9|-|TRBJ2-5
CASSLRQGEETQYF
TGTGCCAGCAGCTTAAGACAGGGGGAGGAGACCCAGTACTTC
>-|TRBV19|-|TRBJ2-1
CASSIVLITYNEQFF
TGTGCCAGTAGTATAGTCCTTATAACCTACAATGAGCAGTTCTTC
>-|TRBV7-2|once|TRBJ1-3
CASSSRDGGNTIYF
TGTGCCAGCAGCTCTAGGGACGGCGGAAACACCATATATTTT
>TRBD2|TRBV2|-|TRBJ2-1
CASSEGTIQYNEQFF
TGTGCCAGCAGTGAGGGGACTATACAATACAATGAGCAGTTCTTC
>-|TRBV4-1|-|TRBJ1-5
CASSQGQVSNQPQHF
TGCGCCAGCAGCCAAGGACAGGTTAGCAATCAGCCCCAGCATTTT
>TRBD2|TRBV28|-|TRBJ2-3
CASSPPGTSGRRDTQYF
TGTGCCAGCAGTCCTCCCGGGACTAGCGGGCGTCGAGATACGCAGTATTTT
>-|TRBV6-4|-|TRBJ1-5
CASSDWPAQPQHF
TGTGCCAGCAGTGACTGGCCAGCACAGCCCCAGCATTTT